The entry that follows covers one T cell receptor beta chain sequence. Its cognate antigen is unknown. This PCR relied on a set of 60 Vbeta primers and 13 Jbeta primers. The method was immunoSEQ multiplex PCR; TCRdb's version includes in-frame clones alone and lacks a portion of them. The sample carries about 130,000 clones, over 80% recorded once. This entry comes from a study of cytomegalovirus exposure and HLA in healthy donors. Losses at the gene ends were 2 bases for V and 4 bases for J; bases not matched to a gene: 6. The CDR3 spans 15 residues. CDR1 SNHLY and CDR2 FYNNEI come from the germline V gene. Whole-study findings and limits: Relative to equally common others, HLA-associated TCR beta chains showed greater clonal expansion in a later analysis.

The chain carries TRBV2 and TRBJ1-2; 8 bases agree with TRBD1. The specimen sequenced was PBMCs. This TCR was sampled from a man between 18 and 35 years old in good health and CMV-seropositive. The CDR3 sequence: CASSENSGTGYGYTF. The CDR3 DNA is TGTGCCAGCAGTGAAAATTCTGGGACAGGCTATGGCTACACCTTC.